A single T cell receptor (beta chain) is shown here with its context. This sample was included in a study of cytomegalovirus exposure and HLA in healthy donors. Repertoires were generated with immunoSEQ multiplex PCR, while TCRdb's copy carries only in-frame clones and drops some. Found here are about 150,000 clones, roughly 93% of them singletons; the top ten hold less than 2%. There are 15 residues in the CDR3. V lost 2 bases to trimming and J lost 3 bases, with 15 bases between them. CDR1 is SGHRS and CDR2 is YFSETQ in the germline V gene. The chain employs TRBV5-1 and TRBJ2-7; a possible D gene is TRBD2 (6 bases). The clonotype comes from a man younger than 30 in good health and CMV-seropositive. Sequences were obtained from PBMCs. The CDR3 here is CASSLFAGPLYEQYF. DNA of the CDR3: TGCGCCAGCAGCTTATTCGCGGGACCGCTCTACGAGCAGTACTTC.